This passage covers 15 T cell receptor beta chains from one sample sequenced in a study of T cells in Graves' hyperthyroidism and ophthalmopathy. RNA transcripts were the template for amplifying TCR beta CDR3 regions. A set of HTBI primers served as the primers for a first-round RT-PCR of the TCR CDR3. In TCRdb, the multiplex PCR reads were re-called with MiXCR into one record per CDR3 protein. The sample consists of 700,000 or so distinct CDR3 sequences, about a sixth of them appearing once. The sequenced sample was blood. These receptors all come from a man younger than 35 with Graves' hyperthyroidism.

This clonotype was observed at least ten times. The V and J genes are TRBV3-1 and TRBJ2-7, with a weak D call TRBD2 (7 bases). Trimming left V 5 bases short and J 5 bases short, with 13 bases between. CDR1 is LGHDT, CDR2 YNNKEL, per germline (reference sequence). The CDR3 runs 13 residues. The CDR3 bases are TGTGCCAGCAGCACCGTCGGGGGGCACGAGCAGTACTTC. As protein: CASSTVGGHEQYF.

There are many counts of this clonotype. This chain connects TRBV28 to TRBJ1-1; D is perhaps TRBD1 (6 bases). Germline CDR1 reads MDHEN; CDR2 reads SYDVKM. CDR3 length equals 14 residues. The V end lost 6 bases, the J end lost 5 bases, and 16 bases lay between the germline ends. This CDR3 reads CASRTGILGTEAFF. Here the CDR3 DNA reads TGTGCCAGCAGGACAGGAATACTTGGAACTGAAGCTTTCTTT. Full variable domain (remainder filled in from reference TRBV28 and TRBJ1-1): DVKVTQSSRYLVKRTGEKVFLECVQDMDHENMFWYRQDPGLGLRLIYFSYDVKMKEKGDIPEGYSVSREKKERFSLILESASTNQTSMYLCASRTGILGTEAFFGQGTRLTVV.

J is TRBJ2-1 and V is TRBV7-3; 10 bases are a match to TRBD2. The DNA matches TRBJ2-7 better at its end, which makes the J call doubtful. This CDR3 is built from 18 residues. Germline CDR1 reads SGHTA; CDR2 reads FQGTGA. CDR3 loop: CASSLVAAGGPLYNEQYF. CDR3 sequence (DNA): TGTGCCAGCAGCTTAGTCGCAGCGGGAGGGCCGTTGTACAATGAGCAGTACTTC.

There are a few counts of this clonotype. J is TRBJ2-7 and V is TRBV5-6; D not resolved. CDR3 length: 14 residues. V was pared by 0 bases and J by 6 bases, with 13 bases between. Germline V gene sequence: CDR1 SGHDT, CDR2 YYEEEE. CDR3 region: CASSLVNGGGEQYF. The CDR3 region has the DNA TGTGCCAGCAGCTTGGTAAACGGTGGCGGCGAGCAGTACTTC.

In its sample, this clonotype was seen a few times. This CDR3 is missing its conserved last phenylalanine or tryptophan, likely due to a read error. The chain is built from TRBV18 and TRBJ2-1, with 11 positions matching TRBD2. Germline V gene lookup returns CDR1 KGHSH and CDR2 LQKENI. V lost 3 bases and J lost 5; bases outside the gene matches: 6. There are 16 residues in the CDR3. The CDR3 nucleotides read TGTGCCAGCTCACCCATAGCGGGAGGGCGGGACAATGAGCAGTTCTCC. Its protein product is CASSPIAGGRDNEQFS.

This clonotype was seen many times. The chain combines TRBV7-9 with TRBJ2-1, with D uncertain. This CDR3 contains 13 residues. V was shortened by 5 bases and J by 4 bases, with 9 bases between the two germline ends. Germline lookup yields CDR1 SEHNR and CDR2 FQNEAQ (reference sequence). The CDR3 bases are TGTGCCAGCAGCCACGATGGGTACAATGAGCAGTTCTTC. This gives the protein CASSHDGYNEQFF. Complete variable domain (other parts from reference TRBV7-9 and TRBJ2-1): DTGVSQNPRHKITKRGQNVTFRCDPISEHNRLYWYRQTLGQGPEFLTYFQNEAQLEKSRLLSDRFSAERPKGSFSTLEIQRTEQGDSAMYLCASSHDGYNEQFFGPGTRLTVL.

This clonotype was seen many times. The chain is built from TRBV12-3 or TRBV12-4 and TRBJ2-7, with 12 nucleotides matching TRBD1. Unmatched junction bases numbered 7, after V lost 5 bases and J lost 2 bases. This CDR3 has 16 amino acids. CDR3 bases: TGTGCCAGCAGTCCCCCCGGGACAGGGGGCCCCTACGAGCAGTACTTC. This sequence encodes CASSPPGTGGPYEQYF.

This clonotype occurred many times. V gene TRBV11-1 combines with J gene TRBJ2-7, with 12 bases matching TRBD1. After removal of 6 bases from V and 4 bases from J, the junction contained 10 bases not matched to a gene. The CDR3 sequence is 16 residues long. Germline V CDR1 and CDR2: SGHAT, FQDESV (reference sequence). The CDR3 coding sequence is TGTGCCAGCAGTCGAGACCGGGACAGGGGGCGTTACGAGCAGTACTTC. Its protein product is CASSRDRDRGRYEQYF.

The genes are TRBV7-2 and TRBJ2-5; 10 bases line up with TRBD1. Germline CDR1 reads SGHTA; CDR2 reads FQGNSA. This CDR3 is built from 15 residues. V was clipped by 0 bases and J by 5 bases; unmatched bases: 3. The CDR3 sequence: CASSLATGGWETQYF. The CDR3 DNA reads as TGTGCCAGCAGCTTAGCGACAGGGGGCTGGGAGACCCAGTACTTC.

Many counts were recorded for this clonotype. This chain connects TRBV12-3 or TRBV12-4 to TRBJ2-5, with D perhaps TRBD2 (5 bases). This CDR3 spans 13 amino acids. Trimming shortened V by 2 bases and J by 5 bases, and 9 bases separated the two germline ends. The CDR3 spells CASSLRERETQYF. DNA of the CDR3: TGTGCCAGCAGTTTACGGGAACGCGAGACCCAGTACTTC.

This chain joins TRBV5-1 and TRBJ1-5, with D possibly being TRBD1 (6 bases). The CDR3 length is 16 residues. CDR1 and CDR2 (germline): SGHRS, YFSETQ. Trimming removed 4 bases at V and 0 bases at J, with 14 bases between. The CDR3 sequence: CASSLGTPYSNQPQHF. CDR3 in DNA: TGCGCCAGCAGCCTAGGGACACCTTATAGCAATCAGCCCCAGCATTTT.

This clonotype was recorded many times. This chain connects TRBV20-1 to TRBJ2-1; D might be TRBD2 (5 bases). This CDR3 has 15 residues. V lost 6 bases, J lost 0 bases, and 15 bases lay in between. CDR1 DFQATT and CDR2 SNEGSKA come from the germline V gene (reference sequence). CDR3 nucleotides: TGCAGTGCCCGGAGCGGCCTAAGCTCCTACAATGAGCAGTTCTTC. It codes for CSARSGLSSYNEQFF.

This clonotype was picked up many times. The V and J genes are TRBV28 and TRBJ2-1, with 7 bases matching TRBD2. J gave up 4 bases and V 5 bases, and 11 bases lay outside the gene matches. The CDR3 sequence is 16 residues long. The germline gives CDR1 MDHEN, CDR2 SYDVKM. The CDR3 nucleotides read TGTGCCAGCAGTCGATTGGGGCTAGCGGCATACAATGAGCAGTTCTTC. This sequence encodes CASSRLGLAAYNEQFF.

This clonotype has a handful of counts. The chain links TRBV7-2 to TRBJ2-3, with TRBD2 matching 11 bases. The V gene's germline CDR1 is SGHTA and CDR2 FQGNSA. With V trimmed by 3 bases and J by 3 bases, 8 bases remained unmatched. CDR3 length equals 17 residues. The CDR3 nucleotides are TGTGCCAGCAGCTTCGATCGTAGCGGGAGGGTGACAGATACGCAGTATTTT. Encoded protein: CASSFDRSGRVTDTQYF.

The rearrangement joins TRBV20-1 to TRBJ2-7, with 10 bases identical to TRBD2. J was trimmed by 7 bases and V by 2 bases; bases with no gene match: 14. Per the germline V gene, CDR1 is DFQATT and CDR2 is SNEGSKA (reference sequence). The CDR3 is 16 residues long. The CDR3 DNA is TGCAGTGCTAGACTAGCGGGAGATCTCCGTTCGGGGGAGCAGTACTTC. This encodes CSARLAGDLRSGEQYF.